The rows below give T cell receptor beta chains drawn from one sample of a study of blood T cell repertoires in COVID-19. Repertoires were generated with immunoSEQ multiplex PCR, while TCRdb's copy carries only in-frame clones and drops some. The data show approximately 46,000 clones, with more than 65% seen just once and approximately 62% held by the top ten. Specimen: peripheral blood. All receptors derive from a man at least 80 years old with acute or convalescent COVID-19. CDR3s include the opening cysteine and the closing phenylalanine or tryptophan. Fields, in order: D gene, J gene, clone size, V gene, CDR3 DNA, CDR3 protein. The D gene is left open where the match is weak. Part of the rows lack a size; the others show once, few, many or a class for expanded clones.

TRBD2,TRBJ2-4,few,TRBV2,TGTGCCAGCAGTCTACTAGCGGGAGGAAACATTCAGTACTTC,CASSLLAGGNIQYF
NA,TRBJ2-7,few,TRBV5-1,TGCGCCAGCAGCTTGGGGCAGGGCCGGAGCGAGCAGTACTTC,CASSLGQGRSEQYF
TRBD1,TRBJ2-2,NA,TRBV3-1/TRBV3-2,TGTGCCAGCAGCCAGGCCGGGACAGCGAACACCGGGGAGCTGTTTTTT,CASSQAGTANTGELFF
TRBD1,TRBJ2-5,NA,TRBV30,TGTGCTGGGGACAGTGTTAGGACCCAGTACTTC,CAGDSVRTQYF
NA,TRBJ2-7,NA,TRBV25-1,TGTGCCAGCAGTGAATGGGGTGGGGGCACCTACGAGCAGTACTTC,CASSEWGGGTYEQYF
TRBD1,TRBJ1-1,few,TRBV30,TGTGCCTGGAGTGCTGACAGGGGAGGTGAAGCTTTCTTT,CAWSADRGGEAFF
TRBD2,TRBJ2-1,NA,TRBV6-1,TGTGCCAGCAGTGAACCGGGACTAGCTCGGAATGAGCAGTTCTTC,CASSEPGLARNEQFF
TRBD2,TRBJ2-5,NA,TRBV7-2,TGTGCCAGCAGCTTAGCCCGGACTAGCGGGAGGGGAGAGACCCAGTACTTC,CASSLARTSGRGETQYF
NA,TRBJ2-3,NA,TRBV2,TGTGCCACCAGGGAGGGGGCCCTCACAGATACGCAGTATTTT,CATREGALTDTQYF
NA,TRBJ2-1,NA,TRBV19,TGTGCCAGTAGTATGGCGGGACTTTACTACAATGAGCAGTTCTTC,CASSMAGLYYNEQFF
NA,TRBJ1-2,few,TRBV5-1,TGCGCCAGCAGCGGGGGGGAAAGGGTAAAAGGCTACACCTTC,CASSGGERVKGYTF
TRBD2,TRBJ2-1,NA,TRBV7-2,TGTGCCAGCAGCTTAGTTGGCAGCGGGAGGGTCAATGAGCAGTTCTTC,CASSLVGSGRVNEQFF
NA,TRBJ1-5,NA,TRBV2,TGTGCCAGCAGTAAATATAGCAATCAGCCCCAGCATTTT,CASSKYSNQPQHF
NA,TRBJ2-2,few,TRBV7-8,TGTGCCAGCAGCCGGCGGGGACTCCAAACCGGGGAGCTGTTTTTT,CASSRRGLQTGELFF
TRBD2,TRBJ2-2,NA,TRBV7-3,TGTGCCAGCCGGGACTATAACACCGGGGAGCTGTTTTTT,CASRDYNTGELFF
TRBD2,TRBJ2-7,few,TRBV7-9,TGTGCCAGCAGCTCGGCAGGGACTAACGAGCAGTACTTC,CASSSAGTNEQYF
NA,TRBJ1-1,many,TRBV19,TGTGCCAGTAGAGAGGACAGAAGAAGGAACACTGAAGCTTTCTTT,CASREDRRRNTEAFF
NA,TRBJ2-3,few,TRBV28,TGTGCCGGCGGGGACAGACTCCCAGATACGCAGTATTTT,CAGGDRLPDTQYF
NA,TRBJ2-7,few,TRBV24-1,TGTGCCACCAGTGGTACTGACAGTGATGGGGACGAGCAGTACTTC,CATSGTDSDGDEQYF
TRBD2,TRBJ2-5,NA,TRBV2,TGTGCCAGCAGTGATAAGGGACTAGCGGGAGCGGAGACCCAGTACTTC,CASSDKGLAGAETQYF
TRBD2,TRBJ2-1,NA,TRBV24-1,TGTGCCACCAGTGATCCTCCGGGGGAGGGCCTCTACAATGAGCAGTTCTTC,CATSDPPGEGLYNEQFF
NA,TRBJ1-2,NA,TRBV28,TGTGCCAGCAGCCGTTTGGGAGGGGGTTATGGCTACACCTTC,CASSRLGGGYGYTF
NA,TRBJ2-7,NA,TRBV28,NA,CASSSSDYRAGGSYEQYF
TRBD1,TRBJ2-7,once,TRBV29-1,TGCAGCGTGCGGACAGGGGGCTACGAGCAGTACTTC,CSVRTGGYEQYF
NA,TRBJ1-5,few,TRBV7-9,TGTGCCAGCAGCCCTTGGAGGGGAGATCAGCCCCAGCATTTT,CASSPWRGDQPQHF
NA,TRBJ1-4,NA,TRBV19,TGTGCCAGCAAATACAGGGAACTTAATGAAAAACTGTTTTTT,CASKYRELNEKLFF
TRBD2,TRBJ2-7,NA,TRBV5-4,TGTGCCAGCAGCTGGGGGACTAGCGGGGACGAGCAGTACTTC,CASSWGTSGDEQYF
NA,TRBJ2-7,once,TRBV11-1,TGTGCCAGCAGCTTGGGGTACAGGAACGAGCAGTACTTC,CASSLGYRNEQYF
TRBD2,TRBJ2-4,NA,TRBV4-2,TGTGCCAGCAGCCAAGACCCCGGGACTAGCGGAAGCCTAGCCAAAAACATTCAGTACTTC,CASSQDPGTSGSLAKNIQYF
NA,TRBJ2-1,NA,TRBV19,TGTGCCAGTAGTATTCCCCAGGGCGTGAATGAGCAGTTCTTC,CASSIPQGVNEQFF
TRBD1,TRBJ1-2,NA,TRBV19,TGTGCCAGTAGTATTCTCGCAGGGGGCTATGGCTACACCTTC,CASSILAGGYGYTF
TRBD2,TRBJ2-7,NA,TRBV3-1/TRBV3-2,TGTGCCAGCAGCCATGATTTACTAGCGGGAGAGACCTACGAGCAGTACTTC,CASSHDLLAGETYEQYF